This T cell receptor (beta chain) was retrieved from a study of CD4+ T cells in melanoma. Findings and caveats of the study: Reportedly, melanoma neoantigen-specific CD4+ T cells showed varied differentiation states. CD8+ T cell, macrophage and B cell function reportedly correlated with neoantigen-specific CD4+ T cells.

A remark on this clone: Its antigen is not identified.

Clones were read by immunoSEQ multiplex PCR, and TCRdb kept only the in-frame ones, dropping some. The table lists around 110,000 clones, around 92% of them singletons, with less than 4% in the top ten. V lost 7 bases and J lost 0, with 16 bases in between. This CDR3 has 16 amino acids. Per germline, CDR1 MDHEN and CDR2 SYDVKM. The receptor comes from a human donor with melanoma. The gene calls are TRBV28 and TRBJ2-1; a possible D gene is TRBD1 (5 bases). The source material was peripheral blood. In DNA, the CDR3 is TGTGCCAGCAAACAAGCCACAGGTTACTCCTACAATGAGCAGTTCTTC. Translating it yields CASKQATGYSYNEQFF.